This TCR beta chain came from a study of blood T cells in healthy people across ages. There were at least 6 micrograms of total RNA extracted from every sample. CDR1 is SQVTM, CDR2 ANQGSEA, per germline. The CDR3 is made up of 13 amino acids. V dropped 7 bases and J dropped 4; count of bases not matched to a gene: 9. The sample holds many counts of this clonotype. The authors ran a second PCR of about 7 to 11 cycles using a sample-barcoded 5' primer and a J-beta primer mix. TCRdb re-analysed the 5' RACE reads in MiXCR, keeping a single row per CDR3 protein. Of around 2 million distinct CDR3 sequences in the sample, roughly two fifths were seen once.

The sequencing sample was made of blood. The receptor's source is a human donor in good health. This rearrangement joins TRBV29-1 to TRBJ2-7, with 8 bases that match TRBD1. DNA for the CDR3: TGCAGCGCCCTGACAGGGGAAGGATACGAGCAGTACTTC. This encodes CSALTGEGYEQYF.